This T cell receptor (beta chain) derives from a study of patients and donors after allogeneic stem cell transplantation. This clonotype was seen many times. Germline CDR1 is SGHRS and CDR2 is YFSETQ. The CDR3 extends over 14 amino acids. V was pared by 5 bases and J by 7 bases, with 5 bases of the junction left unmatched. In TCRdb, the RT-PCR reads were re-called with MiXCR into one record per CDR3 protein. The repertoire includes 920,000 or so distinct CDR3 sequences, 18% of them detected once, and 6% sits in the top ten. Input material: blood, either unsorted or a sorted T cell fraction (not recorded which). The sequence came from a human donor who was either an allogeneic HSCT recipient or a stem cell or donor lymphocyte infusion donor (not recorded which). It is not recorded whose cells these are; they may come from a transplant donor. The chain carries TRBV5-1 and TRBJ2-1; TRBD1 aligns across 11 bases. CDR3 in amino acids: CASRRWDRGNEQFF. The CDR3 DNA reads as TGCGCCAGCAGGAGGTGGGACAGGGGGAATGAGCAGTTCTTC.